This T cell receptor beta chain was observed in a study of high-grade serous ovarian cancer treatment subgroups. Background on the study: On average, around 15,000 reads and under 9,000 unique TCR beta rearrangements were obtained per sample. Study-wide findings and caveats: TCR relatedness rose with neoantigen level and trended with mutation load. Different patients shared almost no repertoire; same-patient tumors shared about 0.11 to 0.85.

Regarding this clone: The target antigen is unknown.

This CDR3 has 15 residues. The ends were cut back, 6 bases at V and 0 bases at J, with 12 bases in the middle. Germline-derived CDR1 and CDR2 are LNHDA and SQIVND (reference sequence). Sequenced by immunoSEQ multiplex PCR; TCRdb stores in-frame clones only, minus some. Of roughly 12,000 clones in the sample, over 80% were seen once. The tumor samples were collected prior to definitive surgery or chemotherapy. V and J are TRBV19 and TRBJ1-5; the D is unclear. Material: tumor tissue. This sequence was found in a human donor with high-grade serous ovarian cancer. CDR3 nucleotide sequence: TGTGCCAGTAGCCTCTCGGGCCCTAGCAATCAGCCCCAGCATTTT. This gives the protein CASSLSGPSNQPQHF.